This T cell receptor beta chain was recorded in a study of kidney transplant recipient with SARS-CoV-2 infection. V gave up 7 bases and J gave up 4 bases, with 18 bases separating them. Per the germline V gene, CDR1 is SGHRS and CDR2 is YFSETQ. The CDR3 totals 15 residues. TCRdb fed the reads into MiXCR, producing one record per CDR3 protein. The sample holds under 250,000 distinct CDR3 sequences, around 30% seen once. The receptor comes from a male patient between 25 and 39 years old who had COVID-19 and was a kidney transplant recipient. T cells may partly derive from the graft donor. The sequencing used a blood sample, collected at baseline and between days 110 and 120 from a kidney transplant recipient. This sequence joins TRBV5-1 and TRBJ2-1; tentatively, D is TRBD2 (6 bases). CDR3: CASCLRPGEYNEQFF. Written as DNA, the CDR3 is TGCGCCAGCTGTCTTAGGCCGGGAGAATACAATGAGCAGTTCTTC.